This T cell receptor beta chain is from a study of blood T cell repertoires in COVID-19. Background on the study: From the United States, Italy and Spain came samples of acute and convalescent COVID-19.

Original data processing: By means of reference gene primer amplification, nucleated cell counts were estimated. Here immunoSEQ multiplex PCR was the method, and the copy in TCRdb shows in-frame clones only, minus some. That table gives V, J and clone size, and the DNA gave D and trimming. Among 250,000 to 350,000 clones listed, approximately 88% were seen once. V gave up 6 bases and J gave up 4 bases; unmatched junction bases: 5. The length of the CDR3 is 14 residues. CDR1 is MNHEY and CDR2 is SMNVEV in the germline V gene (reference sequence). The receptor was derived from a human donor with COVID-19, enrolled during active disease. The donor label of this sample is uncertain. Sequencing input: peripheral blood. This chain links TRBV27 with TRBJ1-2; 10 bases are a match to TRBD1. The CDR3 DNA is TGTGCCAGCAGGCTCGACAGGGGGCCCTATGGCTACACCTTC. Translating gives CASRLDRGPYGYTF.